This TCR beta chain was documented in a study of cytomegalovirus exposure and HLA in healthy donors. Broader study findings: The study flagged some 180 TCR beta chains as cytomegalovirus-associated. Confirmation was obtained in vitro that three CMV-associated chains are specific for CMV antigens.

Note on this clone: Its specificity is not known.

CDR3 length: 13 amino acids. Sequencing was performed with immunoSEQ multiplex PCR; in TCRdb, only in-frame clones are kept and a portion is missing. The sample carries over 200,000 clones, less than 85% recorded once. This clonotype was sampled from a woman aged 18-29 years in good health and CMV-seronegative. The rearrangement links TRBV21-1 to TRBJ1-2. TRBV21-1 is flagged as a pseudogene. The sample was PBMCs. The CDR3 coding sequence is TGTGCCAGCAAGCTTCGGGAGGACTATGGCTACACCTTC. As protein: CASKLREDYGYTF.